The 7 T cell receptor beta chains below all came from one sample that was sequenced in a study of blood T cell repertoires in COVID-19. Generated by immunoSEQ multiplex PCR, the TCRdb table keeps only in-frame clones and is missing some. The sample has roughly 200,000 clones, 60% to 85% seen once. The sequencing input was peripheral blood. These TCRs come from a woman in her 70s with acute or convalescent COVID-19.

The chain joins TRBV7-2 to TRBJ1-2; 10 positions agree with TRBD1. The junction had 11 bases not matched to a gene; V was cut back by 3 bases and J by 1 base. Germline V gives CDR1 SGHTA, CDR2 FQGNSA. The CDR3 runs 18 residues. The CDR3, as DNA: TGTGCCAGCAGCTTTCGGTCGGGGACAGGGGCGCTTAACTATGGCTACACCTTC. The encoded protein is CASSFRSGTGALNYGYTF.

The CDR3 spells CASNRRISAEEKLFF. The CDR3, as DNA: TGTGCCAGCAATCGAAGGATTAGCGCGGAGGAAAAACTGTTTTTT. V and J are TRBV2 and TRBJ1-4; D unclear. V gave up 7 bases and J gave up 8 bases, with 20 bases separating them. Germline loops: CDR1 SNHLY, CDR2 FYNNEI. The CDR3 length is 15 residues.

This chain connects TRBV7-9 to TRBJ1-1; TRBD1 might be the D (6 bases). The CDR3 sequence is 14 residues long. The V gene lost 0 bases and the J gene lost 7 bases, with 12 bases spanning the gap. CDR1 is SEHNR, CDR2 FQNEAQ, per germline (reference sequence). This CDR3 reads CASSLAPTGLEAFF. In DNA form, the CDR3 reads TGTGCCAGCAGCTTAGCCCCGACAGGACTTGAAGCTTTCTTT.

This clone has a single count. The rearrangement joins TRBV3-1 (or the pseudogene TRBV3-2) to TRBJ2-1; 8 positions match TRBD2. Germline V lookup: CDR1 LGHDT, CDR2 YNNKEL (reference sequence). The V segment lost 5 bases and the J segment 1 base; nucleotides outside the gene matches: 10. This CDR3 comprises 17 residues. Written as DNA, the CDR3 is TGTGCCAGCAGCGACTCCGGGACTAGGTGGTCCTACAATGAGCAGTTCTTC. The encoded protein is CASSDSGTRWSYNEQFF.

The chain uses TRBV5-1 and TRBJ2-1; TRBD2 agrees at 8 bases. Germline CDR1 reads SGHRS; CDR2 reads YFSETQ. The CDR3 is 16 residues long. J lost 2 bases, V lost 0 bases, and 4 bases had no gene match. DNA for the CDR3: TGCGCCAGCAGCTTGGTGGCGGGAGGTACCTACAATGAGCAGTTCTTC. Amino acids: CASSLVAGGTYNEQFF.

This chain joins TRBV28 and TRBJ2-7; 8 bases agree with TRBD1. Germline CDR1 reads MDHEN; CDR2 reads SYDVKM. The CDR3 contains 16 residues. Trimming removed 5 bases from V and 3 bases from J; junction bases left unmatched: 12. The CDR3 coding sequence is TGTGCCAGCAGTCCCCCCGACAGGACAGGGAACTACGAGCAGTACTTC. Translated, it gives CASSPPDRTGNYEQYF.

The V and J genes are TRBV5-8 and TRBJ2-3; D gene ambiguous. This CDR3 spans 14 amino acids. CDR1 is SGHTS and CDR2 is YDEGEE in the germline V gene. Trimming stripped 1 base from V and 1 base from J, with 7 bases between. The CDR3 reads CASSLLRGTDTQYF. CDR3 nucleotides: TGTGCCAGCAGCTTGTTGAGAGGCACAGATACGCAGTATTTT.